This entry lists 24 T cell receptor beta chains sequenced from one sample in a study of blood T cell repertoires in COVID-19. This table comes from immunoSEQ multiplex PCR, and its TCRdb copy is limited to in-frame clones, with some not included. Seen here are roughly 200,000 clones, less than 90% observed once, and the top ten hold 20%. Sequenced: peripheral blood. Receptor source: a human donor in a cohort sampled during active COVID-19.

The chain links TRBV6-4 to TRBJ2-2, with 9 bases aligning to TRBD2. V was clipped by 7 bases and J by 1 base; unmatched bases: 1. Germline V gives CDR1 MRHNA, CDR2 SNTAGT. There are 14 residues in the CDR3. The CDR3 nucleotides read TGTGCCAGCAAACTAGCGGGGAACACCGGGGAGCTGTTTTTT. It yields the protein CASKLAGNTGELFF.

This sequence joins TRBV29-1 and TRBJ1-1; 10 bases line up with TRBD1. CDR1 is SQVTM, CDR2 ANQGSEA, per germline. This CDR3 has 14 residues. The V segment lost 6 bases and the J segment 1 base; nucleotides outside the gene matches: 5. CDR3 coding DNA: TGCAGCGTCTTACGGACAGGGGGGAACACTGAAGCTTTCTTT. Its protein product is CSVLRTGGNTEAFF.

The chain combines TRBV15 with TRBJ1-4; D uncertain. Germline V lookup: CDR1 LNHNV, CDR2 YYDKDF (reference sequence). V shed 3 bases and J shed 8 bases, with 16 bases lying between them. The CDR3 length is 15 residues. CDR3 bases: TGTGCCACCAGCAGGCTCCGGAGGGTAGGAGAAAAACTGTTTTTT. Amino acids: CATSRLRRVGEKLFF.

The genes are TRBV13 and TRBJ1-5, with a weak D call TRBD1 (5 bases). Germline values: CDR1 PRHDT, CDR2 FYEKMQ (reference sequence). The CDR3 spans 14 residues. V gave up 3 bases and J gave up 7 bases, with 13 bases separating them. The CDR3 sequence: CASSLGQGGQPQHF. The CDR3 DNA sequence: TGTGCCAGCAGCTTGGGGCAGGGCGGCCAGCCCCAGCATTTT.

The chain joins TRBV19 to TRBJ2-1; perhaps TRBD1 as D (6 bases). V gave up 3 bases and J gave up 8 bases, with 11 bases separating them. Germline V gene data show CDR1 as LNHDA and CDR2 as SQIVND (reference sequence). The CDR3 length is 13 residues. The CDR3 bases are TGTGCCAGTAGTATGAACAGGGTGGATGAGCAGTTCTTC. Encoded protein: CASSMNRVDEQFF.

The J gene is TRBJ2-2, the V gene TRBV7-3, with D maybe TRBD2 (6 bases). This CDR3 region has 15 residues. Per germline, CDR1 SGHTA and CDR2 FQGTGA. The V end was cut by 4 bases, the J end by 3 bases, with 12 bases between. As DNA, the CDR3 is TGTGCCAGCAGCTCACGCAGCGGGTACACCGGGGAGCTGTTTTTT. This sequence encodes CASSSRSGYTGELFF.

The genes are TRBV5-8 and TRBJ2-5, with D possibly TRBD1 on 6 matching bases. The CDR3 contains 15 residues. Germline V gene sequence: CDR1 SGHTS, CDR2 YDEGEE. Between the trimmed V and J ends, which lost 5 bases and 4 bases, there was a span of 18 bases. The CDR3 DNA sequence: TGTGCCAGCAGAAAAAGGACAGAATTACTAGAGACCCAGTACTTC. This codes for CASRKRTELLETQYF.

The count of this clone is one. The J gene is TRBJ2-3, the V gene TRBV5-1; TRBD2 agrees at 7 bases. V shed 2 bases, J shed 0 bases, and the junction held 3 bases outside the gene matches. The CDR3 sequence is 15 residues long. In germline, CDR1 is SGHRS, CDR2 YFSETQ. CDR3 DNA sequence: TGCGCCAGCAGCTTACTAGCGACCAGCACAGATACGCAGTATTTT. This codes for CASSLLATSTDTQYF.

CDR3 nucleotide sequence: TGTGCCAGCAGTCGACAGGGGAACACCGGGGAGCTGTTTTTT. Protein product: CASSRQGNTGELFF. The rearrangement links TRBV7-3 to TRBJ2-2; 7 nucleotides align to TRBD1. The CDR3 is made up of 14 amino acids. CDR1 and CDR2 (germline): SGHTA, FQGTGA. V lost 6 bases to trimming and J lost 1 base; unmatched junction nucleotides: 2.

This sequence joins TRBV18 and TRBJ2-2, with D possibly matching TRBD1 (5 bases). The V gene's germline CDR1 is KGHSH and CDR2 LQKENI. The CDR3 is 12 residues long. Trimming removed 6 bases at V and 6 bases at J, with 8 bases between. Written as DNA, the CDR3 is TGTGCCAGCTCGCCCAGGGCCGGGGAGCTGTTTTTT. Amino acid sequence: CASSPRAGELFF.

V gene TRBV27 combines with J gene TRBJ1-2, with a tentative D call TRBD1 (5 bases). With 6 bases removed from V and 4 bases from J, the gap between germline ends came to 18 bases. The CDR3 is 15 amino acids. Germline-derived CDR1 and CDR2 are MNHEY and SMNVEV (reference sequence). The CDR3: CASRRSAGGAYGYTF. CDR3 DNA: TGTGCCAGCAGACGGAGCGCCGGTGGGGCCTATGGCTACACCTTC.

The chain combines TRBV7-2 with TRBJ1-2, with D tentatively TRBD1 (6 bases). This CDR3 comprises 14 residues. In germline, CDR1 is SGHTA, CDR2 FQGNSA. Deletions cut 0 bases from V and 2 bases from J, with 7 bases between. CDR3 sequence (DNA): TGTGCCAGCAGCTTAGCAGGACAGAACTATGGCTACACCTTC. It translates to CASSLAGQNYGYTF.

Only a few counts were recorded for this clone. At the DNA level, this CDR3 is encoded by other sequences in the same sample as well. The gene calls are TRBV5-1 and TRBJ2-1; TRBD1 is a possible D gene (6 bases). CDR1 and CDR2 (germline): SGHRS, YFSETQ. CDR3 length equals 15 residues. V was clipped by 1 base and J by 0 bases, with 8 bases between them. The CDR3 sequence: CASSLTGSSYNEQFF. CDR3 DNA sequence: TGCGCCAGCAGCTTGACAGGGAGCTCCTACAATGAGCAGTTCTTC.

V gene TRBV7-2 combines with J gene TRBJ2-1; D perhaps matches TRBD2 (5 bases). V gave up 0 bases and J gave up 4 bases, with 13 bases separating them. The CDR3 totals 16 residues. The germline CDR1 and CDR2 sequences are SGHTA and FQGNSA. Here the CDR3 DNA reads TGTGCCAGCAGCTTAGCAGAAGGAGGTGGGTACAATGAGCAGTTCTTC. It yields the protein CASSLAEGGGYNEQFF. The full variable domain, completed using reference TRBV7-2 and TRBJ2-1, is GAGVSQSPSNKVTEKGKDVELRCDPISGHTALYWYRQSLGQGLEFLIYFQGNSAPDKSGLPSDRFSAERTGGSVSTLTIQRTQQEDSAVYLCASSLAEGGGYNEQFFGPGTRLTVL.

The chain links TRBV5-1 to TRBJ2-5; D perhaps matches TRBD1 (6 bases). The CDR3 extends over 15 amino acids. The germline V gene has CDR1 SGHRS and CDR2 YFSETQ. Trimming cost V 4 bases and J 1 base, with 14 bases left between them. The CDR3 region is CASSRDTPGQETQYF. In nucleotides, the CDR3 is TGCGCCAGCAGCCGGGACACCCCGGGCCAAGAGACCCAGTACTTC.

This clone has only a few counts. For the CDR3, the DNA is TGTGCCAGCAGCGCTACAGGGTTGAACACTGAAGCTTTCTTT. Translation gives CASSATGLNTEAFF. V gene TRBV7-8 combines with J gene TRBJ1-1, with a tentative D call TRBD1 (6 bases). V dropped 5 bases and J dropped 0 bases, with 10 bases sitting between them. CDR3 length: 14 amino acids. Germline V gene lookup returns CDR1 SGHVS and CDR2 FQNEAQ. The whole variable domain, remainder taken from reference TRBV7-8 and TRBJ1-1, is GAGVSQSPRYKVAKRGQDVALRCDPISGHVSLFWYQQALGQGPEFLTYFQNEAQLDKSGLPSDRFFAERPEGSVSTLKIQRTQQEDSAVYLCASSATGLNTEAFFGQGTRLTVV.

CDR3: CASSPGRVRSYEQYV. The CDR3 DNA is TGTGCCAGTAGCCCAGGGAGGGTGCGTTCCTACGAGCAGTACGTC. The rearrangement links TRBV6-5 to TRBJ2-7, with 7 bases aligning to TRBD2. Germline loops: CDR1 MNHEY, CDR2 SVGAGI. V lost 9 bases and J lost 1; bases outside the gene matches: 12. This CDR3 has 15 residues.

The rearrangement links TRBV27 to TRBJ2-1, with 11 nucleotides matching TRBD2. This CDR3 comprises 12 residues. J was trimmed by 7 bases and V by 11 bases; bases with no gene match: 4. The germline V gene has CDR1 MNHEY and CDR2 SMNVEV (reference sequence). This CDR3 is CAVSGRENEQFF. For the CDR3, the DNA is TGTGCCGTTAGCGGGAGGGAAAATGAGCAGTTCTTC.

V gene TRBV4-2 combines with J gene TRBJ1-1; D is perhaps TRBD1 (5 bases). This CDR3 region has 15 residues. Trimming shortened V by 4 bases and J by 4 bases, and 16 bases separated the two germline ends. Per the germline V gene, CDR1 is LGHNA and CDR2 is YNFKEQ. CDR3 residues: CASSRILQGGTEAFF. Written as DNA, the CDR3 is TGTGCCAGCAGCCGTATTCTCCAGGGAGGCACTGAAGCTTTCTTT.

This chain joins TRBV3-1 (or the pseudogene TRBV3-2) and TRBJ2-1; perhaps TRBD1 as D (6 bases). The CDR3 totals 12 residues. The ends were cut back, 2 bases at V and 12 bases at J, with 11 bases in the middle. In germline, CDR1 is LGHDT, CDR2 YNNKEL (reference sequence). The CDR3 bases are TGTGCCAGCAGCCAATACACAGGGTGGCAGTTCTTC. This codes for CASSQYTGWQFF.

The CDR3, as DNA: TGTGCCAGCAGCTTAGGGTCTGGGCGCGGGCAGCCCCAGCATTTT. Its translation is CASSLGSGRGQPQHF. V and J are TRBV7-9 and TRBJ1-5, with D unresolved. Looked up from germline, CDR1 is SEHNR and CDR2 is FQNEAQ (reference sequence). CDR3 length: 15 amino acids. Trimming removed 1 base from V and 7 bases from J, with 14 bases in between.

V usage is TRBV7-9 and J usage is TRBJ2-7, with TRBD1 identical over 7 bases. The trim removed 5 bases at V and 0 bases at J, leaving 7 bases unmatched. The CDR3 is made up of 15 amino acids. Germline V gene lookup returns CDR1 SEHNR and CDR2 FQNEAQ (reference sequence). CDR3 region: CASSRSGDSSYEQYV. As DNA, the CDR3 is TGTGCCAGCAGCCGATCTGGGGACAGCTCCTACGAGCAGTACGTC.

The chain uses TRBV12-5 and TRBJ2-5; TRBD2 aligns across 8 bases. The CDR3 spans 15 residues. Germline lookup yields CDR1 LGHNT and CDR2 FRNRAP. V lost 5 bases, J lost 5 bases, and 10 bases stayed unmatched. DNA of the CDR3: TGTGCTAGTGGTCCACCCCGGGGGGGGTTGGAGACCCAGTACTTC. The encoded protein is CASGPPRGGLETQYF.

This chain joins TRBV28 and TRBJ1-6; 7 nucleotides align to TRBD1. Germline V gene lookup returns CDR1 MDHEN and CDR2 SYDVKM. V lost 1 base to trimming and J lost 7 bases; unmatched junction nucleotides: 1. The length of the CDR3 is 14 residues. The CDR3 nucleotides are TGTGCCAGCAGTTTATACAGGGGAAATTCACCCCTCCACTTT. This gives the protein CASSLYRGNSPLHF.